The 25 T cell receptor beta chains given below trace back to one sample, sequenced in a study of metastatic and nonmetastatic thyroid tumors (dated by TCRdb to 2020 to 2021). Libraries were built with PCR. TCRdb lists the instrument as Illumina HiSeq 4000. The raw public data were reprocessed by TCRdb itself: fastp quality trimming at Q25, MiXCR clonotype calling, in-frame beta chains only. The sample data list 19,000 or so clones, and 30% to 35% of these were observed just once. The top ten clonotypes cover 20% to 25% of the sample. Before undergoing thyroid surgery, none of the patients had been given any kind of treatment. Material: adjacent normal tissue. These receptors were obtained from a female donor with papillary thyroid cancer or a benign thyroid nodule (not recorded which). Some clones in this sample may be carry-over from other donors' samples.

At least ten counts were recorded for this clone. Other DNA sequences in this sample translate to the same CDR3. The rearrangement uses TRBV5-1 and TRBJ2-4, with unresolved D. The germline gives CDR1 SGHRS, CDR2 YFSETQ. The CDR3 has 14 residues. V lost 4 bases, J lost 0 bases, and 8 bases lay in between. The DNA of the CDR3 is TGCGCCAGCAGCCCCACTGTAGCCAAAAACATTCAGTACTTC. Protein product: CASSPTVAKNIQYF.

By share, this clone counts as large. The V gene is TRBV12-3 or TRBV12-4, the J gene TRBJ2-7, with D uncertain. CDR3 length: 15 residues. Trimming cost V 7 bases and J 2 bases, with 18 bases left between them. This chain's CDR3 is CASIPTRPLPYEQYF. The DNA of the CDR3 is TGTGCCAGCATTCCTACCCGCCCTCTCCCCTACGAGCAGTACTTC.

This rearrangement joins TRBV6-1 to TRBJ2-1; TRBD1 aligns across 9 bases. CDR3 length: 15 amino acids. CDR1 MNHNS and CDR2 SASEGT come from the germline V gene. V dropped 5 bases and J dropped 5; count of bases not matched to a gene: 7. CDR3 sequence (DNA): TGTGCCAGCAGTACCACAGGGGGCCAAAACAATGAGCAGTTCTTC. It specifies CASSTTGGQNNEQFF.

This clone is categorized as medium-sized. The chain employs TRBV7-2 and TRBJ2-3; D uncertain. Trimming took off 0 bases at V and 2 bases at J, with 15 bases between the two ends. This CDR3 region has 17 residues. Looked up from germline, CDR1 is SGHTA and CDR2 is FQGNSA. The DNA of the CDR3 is TGTGCCAGCAGCTTAGCTCTGTTCCCAGGTGTCACAGATACGCAGTATTTT. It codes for CASSLALFPGVTDTQYF.

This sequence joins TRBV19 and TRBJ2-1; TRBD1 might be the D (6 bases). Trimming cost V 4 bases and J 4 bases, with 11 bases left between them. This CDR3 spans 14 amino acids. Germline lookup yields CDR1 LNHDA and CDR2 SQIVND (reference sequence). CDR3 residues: CASSTLGQYNEQFF. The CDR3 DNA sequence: TGTGCCAGTAGTACCCTCGGACAGTACAATGAGCAGTTCTTC.

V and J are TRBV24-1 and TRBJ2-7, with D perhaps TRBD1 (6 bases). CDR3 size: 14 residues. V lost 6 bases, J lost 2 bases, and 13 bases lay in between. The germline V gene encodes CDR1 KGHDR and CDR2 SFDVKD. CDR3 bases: TGTGCCACCAGTATTTCGGACAGACCCTACGAGCAGTACTTC. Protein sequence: CATSISDRPYEQYF.

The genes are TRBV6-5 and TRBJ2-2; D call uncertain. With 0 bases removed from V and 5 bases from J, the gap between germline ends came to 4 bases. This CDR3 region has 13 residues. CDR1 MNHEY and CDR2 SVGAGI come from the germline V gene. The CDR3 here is CASSYSRTGELFF. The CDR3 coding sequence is TGTGCCAGCAGTTACTCAAGAACCGGGGAGCTGTTTTTT.

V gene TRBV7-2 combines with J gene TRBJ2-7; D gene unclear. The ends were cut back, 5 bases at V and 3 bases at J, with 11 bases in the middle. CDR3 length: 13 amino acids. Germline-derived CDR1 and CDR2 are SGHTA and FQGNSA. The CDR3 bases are TGTGCCAGCAGCCGTGGCTTTCTCTACGAGCAGTACTTC. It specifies CASSRGFLYEQYF.

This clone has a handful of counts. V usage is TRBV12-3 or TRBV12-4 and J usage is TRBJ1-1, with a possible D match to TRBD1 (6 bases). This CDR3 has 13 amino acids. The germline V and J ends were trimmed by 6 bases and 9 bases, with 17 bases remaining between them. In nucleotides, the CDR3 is TGTGCCAGCAGCAGCCGGGACACAGGGAAAGCTTTCTTT. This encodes CASSSRDTGKAFF.

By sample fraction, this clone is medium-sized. CDR3 sequence reads: CASSLGNTDTQYF. In DNA, the CDR3 is TGTGCCAGCAGCCTTGGGAACACAGATACGCAGTATTTT. This chain joins TRBV3-1 and TRBJ2-3; D unclear. Trimming removed 4 bases at V and 2 bases at J, with 7 bases between. The CDR3 is made up of 13 amino acids. Per the germline V gene, CDR1 is LGHDT and CDR2 is YNNKEL (reference sequence).

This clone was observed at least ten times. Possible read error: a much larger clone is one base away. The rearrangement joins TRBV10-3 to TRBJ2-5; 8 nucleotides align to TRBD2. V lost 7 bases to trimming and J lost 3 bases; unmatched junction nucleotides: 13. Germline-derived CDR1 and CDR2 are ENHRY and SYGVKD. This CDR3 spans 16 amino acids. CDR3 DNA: TGTGCCATCAAGAGCCCACTAGCGGAGGACAAAGAGACCCAGTACTTC. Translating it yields CAIKSPLAEDKETQYF.

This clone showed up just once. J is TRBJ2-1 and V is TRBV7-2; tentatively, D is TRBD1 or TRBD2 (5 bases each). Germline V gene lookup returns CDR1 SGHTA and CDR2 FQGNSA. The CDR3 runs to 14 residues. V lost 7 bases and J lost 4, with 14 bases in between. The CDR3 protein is CASKTGTGYNEQFF. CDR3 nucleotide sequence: TGTGCCAGCAAAACCGGGACGGGATACAATGAGCAGTTCTTC.

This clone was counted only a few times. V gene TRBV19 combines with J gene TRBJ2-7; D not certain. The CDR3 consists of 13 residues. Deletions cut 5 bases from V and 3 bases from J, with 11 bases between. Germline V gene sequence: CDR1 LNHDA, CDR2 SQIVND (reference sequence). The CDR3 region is CASSDAVVYEQYF. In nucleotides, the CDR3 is TGTGCCAGTAGTGACGCGGTTGTCTACGAGCAGTACTTC.

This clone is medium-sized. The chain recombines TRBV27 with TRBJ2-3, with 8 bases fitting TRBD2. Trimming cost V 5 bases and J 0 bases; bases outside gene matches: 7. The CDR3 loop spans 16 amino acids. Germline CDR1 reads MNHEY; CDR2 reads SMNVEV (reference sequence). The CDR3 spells CASSPERGRSTDTQYF. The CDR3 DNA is TGTGCCAGCAGTCCCGAGCGGGGGCGAAGCACAGATACGCAGTATTTT.

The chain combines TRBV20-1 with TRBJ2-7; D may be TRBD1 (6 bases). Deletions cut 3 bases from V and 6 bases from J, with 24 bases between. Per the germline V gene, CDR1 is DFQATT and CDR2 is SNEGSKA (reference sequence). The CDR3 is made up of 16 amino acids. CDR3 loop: CSASAQGLGIEGEQYF. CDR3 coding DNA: TGCAGTGCTAGTGCCCAGGGGCTCGGAATAGAGGGCGAGCAGTACTTC.

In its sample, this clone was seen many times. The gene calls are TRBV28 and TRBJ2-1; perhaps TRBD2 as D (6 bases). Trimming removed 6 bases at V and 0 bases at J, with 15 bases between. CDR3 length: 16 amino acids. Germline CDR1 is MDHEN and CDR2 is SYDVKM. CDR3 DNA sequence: TGTGCCAGCAGCCCTGCAGGACTAACCTCCTACAATGAGCAGTTCTTC. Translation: CASSPAGLTSYNEQFF. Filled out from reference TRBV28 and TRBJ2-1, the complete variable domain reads DVKVTQSSRYLVKRTGEKVFLECVQDMDHENMFWYRQDPGLGLRLIYFSYDVKMKEKGDIPEGYSVSREKKERFSLILESASTNQTSMYLCASSPAGLTSYNEQFFGPGTRLTVL.

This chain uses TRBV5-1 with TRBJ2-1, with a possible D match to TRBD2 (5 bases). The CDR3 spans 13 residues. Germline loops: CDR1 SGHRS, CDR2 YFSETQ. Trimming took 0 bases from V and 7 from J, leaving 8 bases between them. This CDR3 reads CASSLGTSNEQFF. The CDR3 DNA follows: TGCGCCAGCAGCTTGGGGACTTCAAATGAGCAGTTCTTC.

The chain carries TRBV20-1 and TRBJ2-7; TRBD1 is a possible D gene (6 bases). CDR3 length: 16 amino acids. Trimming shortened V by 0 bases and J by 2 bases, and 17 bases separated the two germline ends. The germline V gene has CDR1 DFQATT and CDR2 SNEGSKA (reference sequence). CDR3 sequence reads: CSARDVRQGLTYEQYF. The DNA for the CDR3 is TGCAGTGCTAGAGATGTGAGGCAGGGGCTTACCTACGAGCAGTACTTC.

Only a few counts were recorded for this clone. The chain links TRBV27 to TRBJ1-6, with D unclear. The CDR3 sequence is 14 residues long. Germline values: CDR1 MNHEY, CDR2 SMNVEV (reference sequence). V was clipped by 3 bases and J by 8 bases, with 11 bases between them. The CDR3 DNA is TGTGCCAGCAGTTTCGGGTCGATCTATTCACCCCTCCACTTT. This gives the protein CASSFGSIYSPLHF.

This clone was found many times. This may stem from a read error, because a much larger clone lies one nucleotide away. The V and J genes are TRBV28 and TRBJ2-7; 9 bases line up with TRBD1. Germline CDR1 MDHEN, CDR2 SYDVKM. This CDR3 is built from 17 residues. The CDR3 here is CASGFSDRGARPYEQYF. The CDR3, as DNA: TGTGCCAGCGGTTTTTCGGACAGGGGAGCCCGTCCCTACGAGCAGTACTTC. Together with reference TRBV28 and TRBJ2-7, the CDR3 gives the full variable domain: DVKVTQSSRYLVKRTGEKVFLECVQDMDHENMFWYRQDPGLGLRLIYFSYDVKMKEKGDIPEGYSVSREKKERFSLILESASTNQTSMYLCASGFSDRGARPYEQYFGPGTRLTVT.

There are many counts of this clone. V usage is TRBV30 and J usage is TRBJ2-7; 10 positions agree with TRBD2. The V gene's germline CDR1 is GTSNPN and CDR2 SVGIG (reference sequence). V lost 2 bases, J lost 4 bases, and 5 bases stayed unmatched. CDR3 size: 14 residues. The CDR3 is CAWSRLAGAYEQYF. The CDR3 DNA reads TGTGCCTGGAGTAGGCTAGCGGGAGCGTACGAGCAGTACTTC.

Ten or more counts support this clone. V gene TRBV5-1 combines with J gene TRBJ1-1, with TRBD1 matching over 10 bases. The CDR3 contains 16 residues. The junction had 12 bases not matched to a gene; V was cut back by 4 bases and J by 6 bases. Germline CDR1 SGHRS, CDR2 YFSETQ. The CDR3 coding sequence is TGCGCCAGCAGCCTGGAGACAGGGGGCAGGAAGGCTGAAGCTTTCTTT. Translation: CASSLETGGRKAEAFF.

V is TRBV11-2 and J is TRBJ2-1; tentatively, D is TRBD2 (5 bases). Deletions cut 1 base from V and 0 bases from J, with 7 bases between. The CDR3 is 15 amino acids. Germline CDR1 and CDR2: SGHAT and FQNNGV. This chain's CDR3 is CASSLVRGSYNEQFF. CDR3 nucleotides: TGTGCCAGCAGCTTAGTCCGGGGCTCCTACAATGAGCAGTTCTTC.

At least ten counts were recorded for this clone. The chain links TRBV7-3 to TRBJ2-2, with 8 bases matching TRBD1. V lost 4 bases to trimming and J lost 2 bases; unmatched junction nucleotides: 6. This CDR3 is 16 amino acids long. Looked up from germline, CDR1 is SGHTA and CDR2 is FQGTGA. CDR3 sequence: CASSSWTGSNTGELFF. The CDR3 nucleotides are TGTGCCAGCAGCTCCTGGACAGGGAGCAACACCGGGGAGCTGTTTTTT.

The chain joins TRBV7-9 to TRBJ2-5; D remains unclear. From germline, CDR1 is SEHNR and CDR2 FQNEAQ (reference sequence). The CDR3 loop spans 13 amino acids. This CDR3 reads CSSSLSGRETQYF. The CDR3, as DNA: TGTTCGAGCAGCTTAAGTGGCAGAGAGACCCAGTACTTC.